The present TCR beta chain was sequenced within a study of control samples from healthy donors and cancer patients. Produced via immunoSEQ multiplex PCR; TCRdb's table is partial and in-frame only. This sample has about 41,000 clones, with approximately 94% found just once. V lost 7 bases, J lost 6 bases, and 15 bases lay in between. CDR3 length: 13 residues. The germline CDR1 and CDR2 sequences are SNHLY and FYNNEI. The clonotype was recovered from a man aged 55 to 70 in good health. The chain carries TRBV2 and TRBJ2-5, with D possibly TRBD1 on 6 matching bases. Material: blood. CDR3 DNA sequence: TGTGCCAGCACGGTGGCAGGGGTAAAGACCCAGTACTTC. It yields the protein CASTVAGVKTQYF.